This entry features one T cell receptor beta chain sequence. Here immunoSEQ multiplex PCR was the method, and the copy in TCRdb shows in-frame clones only, minus some. Among roughly 330,000 clones listed, around four fifths were seen once. The length of the CDR3 is 16 residues. Germline CDR1 is SGHRS and CDR2 is YFSETQ. Trimming cost V 4 bases and J 0 bases; bases outside gene matches: 2. This entry comes from a study of blood T cell repertoires in COVID-19. The sequenced sample consisted of peripheral blood. V and J are TRBV5-1 and TRBJ2-3, with TRBD2 identical over 13 bases. The TCR was taken from a woman aged 50 to 60 with acute or convalescent COVID-19. The CDR3, as DNA: TGCGCCAGCAGCGGGACTAGCGGGATTAGCACAGATACGCAGTATTTT. Translated: CASSGTSGISTDTQYF.